These 20 T cell receptor beta chains originate from one sample sequenced in a study of CD8 T cells in Susac syndrome. RNA was extracted with the RNeasy kit, and a quantity of roughly 0.5 to 1 ug was reverse transcribed using random hexamers. A single record per CDR3 protein comes from TCRdb applying MiXCR to the immunoSEQ multiplex PCR reads. This table holds hundreds of thousands of distinct CDR3 sequences, roughly 93% found once. The sequenced sample was CD4+ T cells from PBMCs. The receptors here all came from a human donor with multiple sclerosis.

The chain uses TRBV5-1 and TRBJ2-6; 8 nucleotides align to TRBD1. The CDR3 contains 17 residues. V lost 0 bases to trimming and J lost 4 bases; unmatched junction nucleotides: 6. Germline CDR1 and CDR2: SGHRS and YFSETQ. The CDR3: CASSLAQGARGANVLTF. CDR3 DNA sequence: TGCGCCAGCAGCTTGGCCCAGGGGGCAAGAGGGGCCAACGTCCTGACTTTC.

The rearrangement links TRBV5-1 to TRBJ2-5; D is uncertain. The CDR3 runs to 15 residues. In germline, CDR1 is SGHRS, CDR2 YFSETQ. V gave up 4 bases and J gave up 5 bases, with 18 bases separating them. The CDR3 here is CASSPDRARMETQYF. CDR3 in DNA: TGCGCCAGCAGCCCGGACCGGGCCAGAATGGAGACCCAGTACTTC.

The chain uses TRBV6-1 and TRBJ2-7; 7 bases map to TRBD1. Germline values: CDR1 MNHNS, CDR2 SASEGT. Unmatched junction bases numbered 7, after V lost 7 bases and J lost 1 base. The CDR3 has 14 residues. This CDR3 is CASTLTGQSYEQYV. The DNA of the CDR3 is TGTGCCAGCACCCTGACAGGGCAATCCTACGAGCAGTACGTC.

The rearrangement joins TRBV7-8 to TRBJ2-7; tentative D call: TRBD2 (5 bases). Trimming left V 3 bases short and J 0 bases short, with 9 bases between. The CDR3 extends over 14 amino acids. Germline-derived CDR1 and CDR2 are SGHVS and FQNEAQ. The CDR3: CASSFGRASYEQYV. The DNA of the CDR3 is TGTGCCAGCAGCTTCGGGCGGGCCTCCTACGAGCAGTACGTC.

The chain combines TRBV6-5 with TRBJ1-4, with D maybe TRBD1 (6 bases). Germline CDR1 and CDR2: MNHEY and SVGAGI. Trimming pared 4 bases from V and 8 bases from J, leaving 23 bases between. The CDR3 has 17 amino acids. CDR3 sequence: CASSSNFRGTGNEKLFF. CDR3 sequence (DNA): TGTGCCAGCAGTTCCAACTTTCGGGGCACAGGGAACGAAAAACTGTTTTTT.

The chain carries TRBV30 and TRBJ2-7; no firm D call. Germline V gene lookup returns CDR1 GTSNPN and CDR2 SVGIG (reference sequence). CDR3 length equals 12 residues. V was cut by 4 bases and J by 0 bases, with 7 bases left in between. CDR3 loop: CAWTRSSYEQYF. The CDR3 DNA reads as TGTGCCTGGACGAGGTCCTCCTACGAGCAGTACTTC.

This clonotype occurred once. The chain carries TRBV5-1 and TRBJ1-4, with TRBD1 matching 10 bases. Germline-derived CDR1 and CDR2 are SGHRS and YFSETQ. V was pared by 4 bases and J by 6 bases, with 6 bases of the junction left unmatched. This CDR3 is 15 amino acids long. This CDR3 reads CASSVDRGRDEKLFF. DNA for the CDR3: TGCGCCAGCAGCGTTGACAGGGGGCGCGATGAAAAACTGTTTTTT.

V is TRBV29-1 and J is TRBJ1-1; no reliable D call. The CDR3 runs 13 residues. CDR1 is SQVTM and CDR2 is ANQGSEA in the germline V gene. The V end lost 4 bases, the J end lost 7 bases, and 16 bases lay between the germline ends. The CDR3 sequence: CSVALIPTGEAFF. DNA of the CDR3: TGCAGCGTTGCCCTGATCCCAACCGGTGAAGCTTTCTTT. Using reference TRBV29-1 and TRBJ1-1 for the parts outside the CDR3, the full variable domain is SAVISQKPSRDICQRGTSLTIQCQVDSQVTMMFWYRQQPGQSLTLIATANQGSEATYESGFVIDKFPISRPNLTFSTLTVSNMSPEDSSIYLCSVALIPTGEAFFGQGTRLTVV.

The chain has TRBV20-1 and TRBJ2-1; 11 nucleotides line up with TRBD2. Germline V gene sequence: CDR1 DFQATT, CDR2 SNEGSKA (reference sequence). The junction had 16 bases not matched to a gene; V was cut back by 5 bases and J by 10 bases. CDR3 length: 16 amino acids. The chain's CDR3 is CSAPTPTSGTHGEQFF. The CDR3 DNA sequence: TGCAGTGCTCCCACCCCGACTAGCGGGACTCACGGGGAGCAGTTCTTC.

The rearrangement uses TRBV6-1 and TRBJ2-3; unclear D gene. The CDR3 spans 13 residues. V gave up 6 bases and J gave up 2 bases, with 9 bases separating them. Germline V gives CDR1 MNHNS, CDR2 SASEGT. In DNA form, the CDR3 reads TGTGCCAGCAGCCCCTCTTACACAGATACGCAGTATTTT. Translation: CASSPSYTDTQYF.

The rearrangement uses TRBV18 and TRBJ1-4; 7 bases are shared with TRBD1. CDR1 and CDR2 (germline): KGHSH, LQKENI. This CDR3 contains 15 residues. The V and J ends lost 0 bases and 8 bases, in that order; junction bases with no gene match: 6. The CDR3 spells CASSPPNRGGEKLFF. CDR3 bases: TGTGCCAGCTCACCACCGAACAGGGGAGGAGAAAAACTGTTTTTT.

J is TRBJ2-3 and V is TRBV24-1, with 7 bases identical to TRBD1. Unmatched junction bases numbered 6, after V lost 4 bases and J lost 0 bases. The CDR3 is 16 residues long. In germline, CDR1 is KGHDR, CDR2 SFDVKD. DNA for the CDR3: TGTGCCACCAGTGAGGTCGGCAGGGGGAGCACAGATACGCAGTATTTT. Translation gives CATSEVGRGSTDTQYF.

This sequence joins TRBV9 and TRBJ1-5; 8 nucleotides match TRBD1. Per the germline V gene, CDR1 is SGDLS and CDR2 is YYNGEE. The CDR3 loop spans 15 amino acids. The V segment lost 4 bases and the J segment 5 bases; nucleotides outside the gene matches: 8. The CDR3 here is CASSLQGGHDQPQHF. CDR3 bases: TGTGCCAGCAGCCTACAGGGGGGCCATGATCAGCCCCAGCATTTT. The variable domain in full, completed from reference TRBV9 and TRBJ1-5, reads DSGVTQTPKHLITATGQRVTLRCSPRSGDLSVYWYQQSLDQGLQFLIQYYNGEERAKGNILERFSAQQFPDLHSELNLSSLELGDSALYFCASSLQGGHDQPQHFGDGTRLSIL.

The J gene is TRBJ2-1, the V gene TRBV4-1, with a weak D call TRBD2 (5 bases). Trimming removed 2 bases at V and 3 bases at J, with 17 bases between. The germline V gene encodes CDR1 MGHRA and CDR2 YSYEKL. This CDR3 spans 17 amino acids. The CDR3 loop reads CASSQTPHSDYYNEQFF. The CDR3 DNA sequence: TGCGCCAGCAGCCAAACCCCGCATAGCGACTACTACAATGAGCAGTTCTTC.

The gene calls are TRBV23-1 and TRBJ2-1, with 9 bases lining up with TRBD2. TRBV23-1 falls under the ORF class, with uncertain function. This CDR3 has 18 amino acids. V was pared by 0 bases and J by 7 bases, with 13 bases of the junction left unmatched. CDR3 protein: CASSQSKGGRLAVNEQFF. The CDR3 region has the DNA TGCGCCAGCAGTCAATCGAAAGGTGGGCGACTAGCGGTGAATGAGCAGTTCTTC.

This chain links TRBV20-1 with TRBJ1-1; possible D gene TRBD1, 5 bases. The germline V gene encodes CDR1 DFQATT and CDR2 SNEGSKA (reference sequence). CDR3 length: 12 residues. Trimming left V 5 bases short and J 5 bases short, with 12 bases between. The CDR3 here is CSASFWGTEAFF. The CDR3 nucleotides read TGCAGTGCTTCCTTCTGGGGGACTGAAGCTTTCTTT.

The rearrangement links TRBV9 to TRBJ1-2; D might be TRBD1 (5 bases). Germline V lookup: CDR1 SGDLS, CDR2 YYNGEE. The CDR3 runs to 13 residues. V shed 1 base and J shed 8 bases, with 12 bases lying between them. CDR3: CASSVSRAGGYTF. The CDR3 DNA follows: TGTGCCAGCAGCGTAAGCAGGGCGGGGGGCTACACCTTC. Full variable domain (remainder filled in from reference TRBV9 and TRBJ1-2): DSGVTQTPKHLITATGQRVTLRCSPRSGDLSVYWYQQSLDQGLQFLIQYYNGEERAKGNILERFSAQQFPDLHSELNLSSLELGDSALYFCASSVSRAGGYTFGSGTRLTVV.

The chain combines TRBV5-1 with TRBJ1-2; 7 nucleotides align to TRBD1. This CDR3 spans 15 amino acids. Germline V gene data show CDR1 as SGHRS and CDR2 as YFSETQ. After removal of 4 bases from V and 0 bases from J, the junction contained 6 bases not matched to a gene. The CDR3 spells CASSLSGTANYGYTF. In DNA, the CDR3 is TGCGCCAGCAGCCTATCCGGGACAGCTAACTATGGCTACACCTTC.

This chain links TRBV12-3 or TRBV12-4 with TRBJ2-7; 10 positions agree with TRBD1. The CDR3 loop spans 15 amino acids. After removal of 5 bases from V and 7 bases from J, the junction contained 11 bases not matched to a gene. In nucleotides, the CDR3 is TGTGCCAGCAGTCCAGGGGACAGGGGACCCGGGGAGCAGTACTTC. Amino acids: CASSPGDRGPGEQYF.

This chain joins TRBV7-8 and TRBJ2-1; D unresolved. The germline V gene has CDR1 SGHVS and CDR2 FQNEAQ. This CDR3 is built from 18 residues. V lost 3 bases to trimming and J lost 6 bases, with 24 bases between them. CDR3: CASSFSRPSLEVGNEQFF. The CDR3 DNA reads as TGTGCCAGCAGCTTTAGTCGGCCCTCATTGGAAGTTGGCAATGAGCAGTTCTTC.